This T cell receptor beta chain was observed in a study of T-cell memory formation after mild COVID-19. Regarding the study as a whole: Clones shrinking between day 15 and 85 showed a balanced CD4/CD8 split, and those that grew later tilted toward CD4+. Confirmation was lacking for SARS-CoV-2 specificity of second-wave clones that peaked on day 37.

TCRdb re-analysed the 5' RACE reads in MiXCR, keeping a single row per CDR3 protein. The sample contains approximately 490,000 distinct CDR3 sequences, roughly 20% of which appear only once. CDR1 SNHLY and CDR2 FYNNEI come from the germline V gene. Trimming stripped 0 bases from V and 2 bases from J, with 18 bases between. This CDR3 is built from 18 residues. For this clonotype: The antigen is unknown.

This sequence originates from an adult woman who had mild COVID-19 (a few samples of this study predate the infection). Cell type and time point are not known. The J gene is TRBJ2-3, the V gene TRBV2, with D perhaps being TRBD1 or TRBD2 (6 bases each). Sample: PBMCs or a T cell subset sorted from them (not recorded which). For the CDR3, the DNA is TGTGCCAGCAGTGAAGCGAGGGGGGCGGGGCACTTCACAGATACGCAGTATTTT. It translates to CASSEARGAGHFTDTQYF.